What follows are 28 T cell receptor beta chains derived from one specimen sequenced in a study of untreated major depressive disorder. This table comes from immunoSEQ multiplex PCR, and its TCRdb copy is limited to in-frame clones, with some not included. The sample has around 20,000 clones; 90% to 95% are singletons. Material for sequencing was CD4+ T cells from PBMCs. The receptors shown here come from a man aged 25-40 years in good health.

The genes are TRBV5-4 and TRBJ2-1; the match to TRBD2 covers 9 bases. Germline V gene sequence: CDR1 SGHNT, CDR2 YYREEE (reference sequence). The V segment lost 4 bases and the J segment 0 bases; nucleotides outside the gene matches: 11. The CDR3 runs 18 residues. CDR3 sequence reads: CASSPGGRLADSYNEQFF. As DNA, the CDR3 is TGTGCCAGCAGCCCGGGGGGTAGACTAGCGGACTCCTACAATGAGCAGTTCTTC.

This chain uses TRBV21-1 with TRBJ1-1. TRBV21-1 is a documented pseudogene. The CDR3 consists of 20 residues. The CDR3 protein is CASSKDCGSLLQNLNTEAFF. As DNA, the CDR3 is TGTGCCAGCAGCAAAGACTGTGGCAGTCTCTTGCAGAACCTGAACACTGAAGCTTTCTTT.

The V and J genes are TRBV7-3 and TRBJ2-1; D unresolved. Germline V CDR1 and CDR2: SGHTA, FQGTGA. The CDR3 consists of 13 residues. V dropped 5 bases and J dropped 5 bases, with 10 bases sitting between them. In nucleotides, the CDR3 is TGTGCCAGCAGCCGCGACATTGACAATGAGCAGTTCTTC. It is translated as CASSRDIDNEQFF.

J is TRBJ2-7 and V is TRBV2, with D tentatively TRBD1 (5 bases). The CDR3 contains 15 residues. The germline V and J ends were trimmed by 4 bases and 5 bases, with 18 bases remaining between them. CDR1 SNHLY and CDR2 FYNNEI come from the germline V gene. This chain's CDR3 is CASSGGGRENHEQYF. For the CDR3, the DNA is TGTGCCAGCAGTGGTGGCGGCAGGGAAAACCACGAGCAGTACTTC.

This chain connects TRBV5-1 to TRBJ1-2; 7 positions agree with TRBD1. Germline lookup yields CDR1 SGHRS and CDR2 YFSETQ. The CDR3 contains 15 residues. J lost 3 bases, V lost 4 bases, and 9 bases had no gene match. CDR3 nucleotide sequence: TGCGCCAGCAGCGTCACGACAGGGACTTACTATGGCTACACCTTC. This sequence encodes CASSVTTGTYYGYTF.

J is TRBJ2-1 and V is TRBV29-1, with D hard to call. The CDR3 is made up of 14 amino acids. Between the trimmed V and J ends, which lost 4 bases and 0 bases, there was a span of 10 bases. Germline CDR1 SQVTM, CDR2 ANQGSEA. This CDR3 reads CSVAAFHSYNEQFF. In DNA, the CDR3 is TGCAGCGTTGCTGCTTTCCACTCCTACAATGAGCAGTTCTTC.

This chain joins TRBV5-1 and TRBJ2-5; D is ambiguous. Germline values: CDR1 SGHRS, CDR2 YFSETQ. V was pared by 1 base and J by 4 bases, with 14 bases between. This CDR3 region has 15 residues. CDR3 residues: CASSLTDGLSETQYF. The CDR3 DNA sequence: TGCGCCAGCAGCTTGACTGACGGTCTATCAGAGACCCAGTACTTC.

This chain uses TRBV27 with TRBJ1-2, with D tentatively TRBD1 (5 bases). Germline V gives CDR1 MNHEY, CDR2 SMNVEV (reference sequence). V was cut by 6 bases and J by 4 bases, with 21 bases left in between. The CDR3 covers 16 residues. In DNA form, the CDR3 reads TGTGCCAGCAGCCCCTGGGGTGAGGGGCGTACCTATGGCTACACCTTC. Translated, it gives CASSPWGEGRTYGYTF.

V and J are TRBV5-1 and TRBJ2-2, with TRBD2 matching over 14 bases. The CDR3 spans 19 residues. Unmatched junction bases numbered 11, after V lost 4 bases and J lost 3 bases. Germline V CDR1 and CDR2: SGHRS, YFSETQ. The CDR3 sequence is CASSRVTPGLAGDTGELFF. CDR3 in DNA: TGCGCCAGCAGCCGAGTTACACCGGGACTAGCGGGAGACACCGGGGAGCTGTTTTTT. The full variable domain, with the rest looked up from reference TRBV5-1 and TRBJ2-2, is KAGVTQTPRYLIKTRGQQVTLSCSPISGHRSVSWYQQTPGQGLQFLFEYFSETQRNKGNFPGRFSGRQFSNSRSEMNVSTLELGDSALYLCASSRVTPGLAGDTGELFFGEGSRLTVL.

This rearrangement joins TRBV5-1 to TRBJ2-2; D tentatively fits TRBD1 or TRBD2 (5 bases each). Germline CDR1 is SGHRS and CDR2 is YFSETQ. This CDR3 is 17 amino acids long. Trimming took 1 base from V and 4 from J, leaving 17 bases between them. The CDR3 sequence: CASSLNGAGLSTGELFF. In DNA form, the CDR3 reads TGCGCCAGCAGCTTGAACGGGGCTGGGTTGAGCACCGGGGAGCTGTTTTTT.

The J gene is TRBJ2-2, the V gene TRBV5-4, with D perhaps being TRBD1 or TRBD2 (6 bases each). Germline CDR1 SGHNT, CDR2 YYREEE (reference sequence). V shed 0 bases and J shed 1 base, with 13 bases lying between them. The CDR3 has 17 amino acids. The CDR3 bases are TGTGCCAGCAGCTTGGGGGGGGCAGGTATGAACACCGGGGAGCTGTTTTTT. Translation: CASSLGGAGMNTGELFF.

This clone was seen a single time. The chain has TRBV30 and TRBJ2-7; 7 bases fit TRBD1. With V trimmed by 3 bases and J by 4 bases, 12 bases remained unmatched. Germline-derived CDR1 and CDR2 are GTSNPN and SVGIG (reference sequence). CDR3 length equals 15 residues. The CDR3 sequence: CAWSTPKTGTYEQYF. Here the CDR3 DNA reads TGTGCCTGGAGCACCCCCAAGACAGGGACATACGAGCAGTACTTC.

V and J are TRBV27 and TRBJ1-5; 7 bases are a match to TRBD1. Germline values: CDR1 MNHEY, CDR2 SMNVEV (reference sequence). V dropped 2 bases and J dropped 0; count of bases not matched to a gene: 13. CDR3 size: 19 residues. The CDR3: CASSLVGTATLYSNQPQHF. The CDR3 DNA sequence: TGTGCCAGCAGTTTAGTTGGGACAGCGACCCTTTATAGCAATCAGCCCCAGCATTTT.

The chain joins TRBV9 to TRBJ1-4; D not certain. The ends were cut back, 0 bases at V and 7 bases at J, with 19 bases in the middle. The CDR3 sequence is 17 residues long. The V gene's germline CDR1 is SGDLS and CDR2 YYNGEE. For the CDR3, the DNA is TGTGCCAGCAGCGTAGGCCCGGCGGACTATAGAAGTGAAAAACTGTTTTTT. It is translated as CASSVGPADYRSEKLFF.

The chain has TRBV13 and TRBJ2-3; 8 bases align to TRBD2. The V and J ends lost 5 bases and 5 bases, in that order; junction bases with no gene match: 6. In germline, CDR1 is PRHDT, CDR2 FYEKMQ (reference sequence). The CDR3 has 14 residues. The CDR3 sequence is CASSLIAGQDTQYF. The CDR3 region has the DNA TGTGCCAGCAGCCTGATAGCGGGACAAGATACGCAGTATTTT. Together with reference TRBV13 and TRBJ2-3, the CDR3 gives the full variable domain: AAGVIQSPRHLIKEKRETATLKCYPIPRHDTVYWYQQGPGQDPQFLISFYEKMQSDKGSIPDRFSAQQFSDYHSELNMSSLELGDSALYFCASSLIAGQDTQYFGPGTRLTVL.

J is TRBJ1-2 and V is TRBV29-1, with D perhaps TRBD1 (5 bases). Trimming pared 3 bases from V and 3 bases from J, leaving 5 bases between. Germline CDR1 and CDR2: SQVTM and ANQGSEA. The CDR3 loop spans 11 amino acids. The CDR3 nucleotides read TGCAGCGTTGACAGGGACTATGGCTACACCTTC. Protein: CSVDRDYGYTF.

This clone came up once. The chain uses TRBV9 and TRBJ2-5; D is possibly TRBD1 (5 bases). The CDR3 runs to 14 residues. Germline V lookup: CDR1 SGDLS, CDR2 YYNGEE. Between the trimmed V and J ends, which lost 3 bases and 2 bases, there was a span of 11 bases. CDR3 region: CASSEGHSQETQYF. DNA for the CDR3: TGTGCCAGCAGCGAAGGACATTCTCAAGAGACCCAGTACTTC.

The rearrangement joins TRBV11-2 to TRBJ2-7; D gene uncertain. In germline, CDR1 is SGHAT, CDR2 FQNNGV. The ends were cut back, 1 base at V and 3 bases at J, with 7 bases in the middle. The CDR3 is 13 residues long. CDR3 protein: CASSLVSFYEQYF. CDR3 sequence (DNA): TGTGCCAGCAGCTTAGTATCATTCTACGAGCAGTACTTC.

This sequence joins TRBV7-9 and TRBJ2-6; no definite D call. Trimming cost V 10 bases and J 0 bases, with 13 bases left between them. In germline, CDR1 is SEHNR, CDR2 FQNEAQ (reference sequence). The CDR3 runs to 15 residues. The DNA for the CDR3 is TGTGCCACCCTCCCCAGAATCTCTGGGGCCAACGTCCTGACTTTC. Translated: CATLPRISGANVLTF.

The chain is built from TRBV18 and TRBJ2-1; 10 bases match TRBD1. V trimming: 2 bases; J trimming: 9 bases; junction bases outside the gene matches: 7. CDR1 is KGHSH, CDR2 LQKENI, per germline. The CDR3 runs to 15 residues. The CDR3 nucleotides read TGTGCCAGCTCACCAGGGACAGGGGTGTTGGGTGAGCAGTTCTTC. This codes for CASSPGTGVLGEQFF.

V is TRBV30 and J is TRBJ1-1; TRBD1 is a possible D gene (6 bases). The CDR3 consists of 13 residues. Trimming left V 2 bases short and J 5 bases short, with 12 bases between. Germline assignment: CDR1 GTSNPN and CDR2 SVGIG (reference sequence). The CDR3 reads CAWSSQGRTEAFF. The CDR3, as DNA: TGTGCCTGGAGTTCACAGGGTCGTACTGAAGCTTTCTTT.

The chain carries TRBV7-2 and TRBJ2-1; perhaps D is TRBD1 or TRBD2 (5 bases each). Per the germline V gene, CDR1 is SGHTA and CDR2 is FQGNSA. The CDR3 is made up of 13 amino acids. V was clipped by 3 bases and J by 9 bases, with 12 bases between them. The CDR3 loop is CASSLGPAGEQFF. The CDR3, as DNA: TGTGCCAGCAGCTTGGGACCGGCGGGTGAGCAGTTCTTC.

The chain uses TRBV27 and TRBJ2-7, with D possibly being TRBD1 (6 bases). V gave up 6 bases and J gave up 2 bases, with 17 bases separating them. The CDR3 loop spans 15 amino acids. The germline gives CDR1 MNHEY, CDR2 SMNVEV (reference sequence). The CDR3 loop is CASRAIRGRAYEQYF. The DNA for the CDR3 is TGTGCCAGCAGGGCTATCAGGGGTAGGGCCTACGAGCAGTACTTC.

The chain is built from TRBV5-1 and TRBJ2-1; D is possibly TRBD1 (5 bases). V shed 5 bases and J shed 0 bases, with 12 bases lying between them. This CDR3 has 15 residues. The germline CDR1 and CDR2 sequences are SGHRS and YFSETQ. In DNA form, the CDR3 reads TGCGCCAGCAGTCCGCTAGACAGCTCCTACAATGAGCAGTTCTTC. Its translation: CASSPLDSSYNEQFF. Full variable domain (outside the CDR3, taken from reference TRBV5-1 and TRBJ2-1): KAGVTQTPRYLIKTRGQQVTLSCSPISGHRSVSWYQQTPGQGLQFLFEYFSETQRNKGNFPGRFSGRQFSNSRSEMNVSTLELGDSALYLCASSPLDSSYNEQFFGPGTRLTVL.

The genes are TRBV5-1 and TRBJ1-1, with 7 bases matching TRBD1. Germline V gene sequence: CDR1 SGHRS, CDR2 YFSETQ. V was clipped by 0 bases and J by 8 bases; unmatched bases: 4. The CDR3 totals 13 residues. Here the CDR3 DNA reads TGCGCCAGCAGCTTGGACGACAGGGAGGAAGCTTTCTTT. Its protein product is CASSLDDREEAFF. Full variable domain (outside the CDR3, taken from reference TRBV5-1 and TRBJ1-1): KAGVTQTPRYLIKTRGQQVTLSCSPISGHRSVSWYQQTPGQGLQFLFEYFSETQRNKGNFPGRFSGRQFSNSRSEMNVSTLELGDSALYLCASSLDDREEAFFGQGTRLTVV.

This clone showed up just once. The chain carries TRBV5-4 and TRBJ2-5; D possibly matches TRBD1 or TRBD2 (6 bases each). Trimming stripped 3 bases from V and 5 bases from J, with 17 bases between. Germline V CDR1 and CDR2: SGHNT, YYREEE (reference sequence). The CDR3 is made up of 15 amino acids. The CDR3 loop reads CASSSVDRGRETQYF. The CDR3 DNA is TGTGCCAGCAGCTCGGTCGATCGGGGGCGGGAGACCCAGTACTTC.

The chain carries TRBV29-1 and TRBJ2-3; D may match TRBD1 or TRBD2 (5 bases each). The V gene's germline CDR1 is SQVTM and CDR2 ANQGSEA. The CDR3 extends over 15 amino acids. The V end was cut by 6 bases, the J end by 6 bases, with 22 bases between. In nucleotides, the CDR3 is TGCAGCGTGGAACCTGGGACGGACGGGTCCGATACGCAGTATTTT. Translated, it gives CSVEPGTDGSDTQYF.

CDR3 sequence: CASSPSTGQRNEKLFF. In nucleotides, the CDR3 is TGTGCCAGCAGCCCCTCTACGGGACAGCGGAATGAAAAACTGTTTTTT. The chain is built from TRBV9 and TRBJ1-4; 7 nucleotides match TRBD1. V lost 4 bases, J lost 5 bases, and 11 bases stayed unmatched. The germline CDR1 and CDR2 sequences are SGDLS and YYNGEE. The CDR3 is 16 residues long.